This TCR beta chain was profiled in a study of T cells in Graves' hyperthyroidism and ophthalmopathy. Broader study findings: Blood also held most thyroid clonotypes expanded beyond 0.001.

The sample holds many counts of this clonotype. No antigen is known for it. The CDR3 spans 13 residues. With 5 bases removed from V and 4 bases from J, the gap between germline ends came to 11 bases. The germline V gene has CDR1 KGHSH and CDR2 LQKENI. Using RNA transcripts as the source, TCR beta CDR3 regions were amplified. First-round RT-PCR targeting the TCR CDR3 was performed with the HTBI primer set. TCRdb re-called the multiplex PCR reads through MiXCR, storing one row per CDR3 protein. The sample holds about 400,000 distinct CDR3 sequences; just under 15% are singletons and the top ten take around a third.

The specimen sequenced was blood. The sequence came from a woman in her twenties or thirties with Graves' hyperthyroidism. The chain combines TRBV18 with TRBJ1-1; D uncertain. For the CDR3, the DNA is TGTGCCAGCTCATCAACCGAGGGCACTGAAGCTTTCTTT. Amino acid sequence: CASSSTEGTEAFF.